This T cell receptor (beta chain) was found in a study of tumor-infiltrating lymphocytes in primary liver carcinoma. Findings and caveats of the study: Tumor samples exhibited a significantly greater top-250-clone fraction than blood samples (p = 0.039). Overlap in tumor-adjacent and tumor-blood pairs fell below that of tumor region pairs.

The study extracted blood RNA from unsorted whole blood and also extracted germline DNA. Blood samples of around 3.7 milliliters were drawn preoperatively. cDNA specific to TCR beta was made from roughly 500 ng of total RNA, with a constant-region primer employed for priming. Library construction for TCR beta comprised three nested multiplex PCR rounds performed with slightly modified ARM-PCR. The first two PCR rounds used TRBV1-TRBV30 forward primers with a C-beta reverse primer, about 10 cycles each. TCRdb called the multiplex PCR reads again in MiXCR, with one record for every CDR3 protein. Among just over 300,000 distinct CDR3 sequences listed, about three fifths were seen once. This clonotype was seen ten or more times. Its antigen is unidentified. Germline V CDR1 and CDR2: MDHEN, SYDVKM. The V end lost 3 bases, the J end lost 9 bases, and 15 bases lay between the germline ends. This CDR3 spans 14 amino acids.

The rearrangement joins TRBV28 to TRBJ1-5; D is perhaps TRBD1 (5 bases). The TCR sequence derives from a woman in her twenties or thirties with primary liver carcinoma and hepatitis B virus infection. The source material was peripheral blood. The CDR3 protein is CASSLRSGIGPQHF. The CDR3 DNA reads as TGTGCCAGCAGTTTGAGATCAGGGATCGGGCCCCAGCATTTT.